This entry is about one T cell receptor beta chain. Methods used by the authors: Reference gene primers were amplified, and this amplification served to estimate nucleated cell counts. Data came from immunoSEQ multiplex PCR; TCRdb stores just in-frame clones and leaves some out. That table gives V, J and clone size, and the DNA gave D and trimming. The profile shows fewer than 180,000 clones, about 90% of them singletons. Germline-derived CDR1 and CDR2 are SGHRS and YFSETQ. This CDR3 spans 15 amino acids. V was cut by 0 bases and J by 10 bases, with 14 bases left in between. This sample was included in a study of blood T cell repertoires in COVID-19. Across the study: Some COVID-19 samples were acute and others convalescent; all came from the United States, Italy and Spain.

The specimen was peripheral blood. This receptor was obtained from a woman aged 60 to 75 with active or convalescent COVID-19. This chain joins TRBV5-1 and TRBJ1-6; D possibly corresponds to TRBD1 (5 bases). The CDR3 loop is CASSLEARAQSPLHF. Written as DNA, the CDR3 is TGCGCCAGCAGCTTGGAGGCCAGGGCACAATCACCCCTCCACTTT. Looking up the rest from reference TRBV5-1 and TRBJ1-6 gives the full variable domain: KAGVTQTPRYLIKTRGQQVTLSCSPISGHRSVSWYQQTPGQGLQFLFEYFSETQRNKGNFPGRFSGRQFSNSRSEMNVSTLELGDSALYLCASSLEARAQSPLHFGNGTRLTVT.